This T cell receptor (beta chain) was identified during a study of cytomegalovirus exposure and HLA in healthy donors. Regarding the study as a whole: Specificity of a few CMV-associated chains for CMV antigens was verified in vitro.

As to this clone: Its matching antigen is unknown.

Measured with immunoSEQ multiplex PCR; TCRdb has only the in-frame clones, and not every one. The sample includes 200,000 to 250,000 clones, over 70% of them seen just once. Per the germline V gene, CDR1 is LNHNV and CDR2 is YYDKDF (reference sequence). V was trimmed by 6 bases and J by 4 bases, leaving 13 bases between them. The CDR3 is 14 residues long. The receptor comes from a woman aged 30 to 39 in good health and CMV-seropositive. V gene TRBV15 combines with J gene TRBJ1-5; weak D call: TRBD1 (6 bases). Sequenced sample: PBMCs. The CDR3 DNA follows: TGTGCCACCAGTGGGGGGCAGGTAAATCAGCCCCAGCATTTT. It encodes CATSGGQVNQPQHF.